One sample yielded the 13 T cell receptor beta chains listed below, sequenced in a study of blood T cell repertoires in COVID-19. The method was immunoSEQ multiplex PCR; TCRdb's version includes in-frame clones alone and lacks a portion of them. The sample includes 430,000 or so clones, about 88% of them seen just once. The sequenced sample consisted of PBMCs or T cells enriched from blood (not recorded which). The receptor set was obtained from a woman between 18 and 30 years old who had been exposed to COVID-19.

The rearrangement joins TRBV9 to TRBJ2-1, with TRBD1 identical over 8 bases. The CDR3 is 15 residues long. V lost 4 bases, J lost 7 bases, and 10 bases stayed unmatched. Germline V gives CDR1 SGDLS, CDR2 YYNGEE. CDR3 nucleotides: TGTGCCAGCAGCCCCCGGACAGGGTTGAGAAATGAGCAGTTCTTC. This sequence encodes CASSPRTGLRNEQFF.

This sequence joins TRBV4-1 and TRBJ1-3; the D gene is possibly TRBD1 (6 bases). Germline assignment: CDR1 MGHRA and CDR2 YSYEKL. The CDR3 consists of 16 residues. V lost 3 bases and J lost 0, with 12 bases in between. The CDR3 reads CASSHRGPLSGNTIYF. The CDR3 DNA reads TGCGCCAGCAGCCACAGGGGCCCTCTCTCTGGAAACACCATATATTTT.

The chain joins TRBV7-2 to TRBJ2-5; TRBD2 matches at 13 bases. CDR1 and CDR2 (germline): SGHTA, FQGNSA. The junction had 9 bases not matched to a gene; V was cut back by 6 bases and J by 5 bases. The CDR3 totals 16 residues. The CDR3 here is CASSSPGLAGRETQYF. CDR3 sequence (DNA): TGTGCCAGCAGTTCACCGGGACTAGCGGGACGGGAGACCCAGTACTTC.

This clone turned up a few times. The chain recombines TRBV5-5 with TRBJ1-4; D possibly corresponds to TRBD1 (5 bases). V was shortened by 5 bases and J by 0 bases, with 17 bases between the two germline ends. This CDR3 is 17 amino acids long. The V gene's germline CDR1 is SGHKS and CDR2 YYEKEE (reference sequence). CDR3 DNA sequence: TGTGCCAGCAGACGGGCCGGGACTGCCGCAACTAATGAAAAACTGTTTTTT. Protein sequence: CASRRAGTAATNEKLFF.

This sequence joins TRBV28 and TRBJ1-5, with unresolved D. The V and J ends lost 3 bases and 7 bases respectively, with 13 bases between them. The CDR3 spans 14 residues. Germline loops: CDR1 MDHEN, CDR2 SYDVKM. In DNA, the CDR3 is TGTGCCAGCAGTTTCCGAGCCGTGAGGCAGCCCCAGCATTTT. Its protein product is CASSFRAVRQPQHF.

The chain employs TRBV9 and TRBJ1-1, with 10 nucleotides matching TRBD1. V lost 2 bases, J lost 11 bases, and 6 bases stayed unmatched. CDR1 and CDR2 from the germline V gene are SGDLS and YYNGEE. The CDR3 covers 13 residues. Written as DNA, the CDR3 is TGTGCCAGCAGCGTCGGGACAGGGGCATACGCTTTCTTT. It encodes CASSVGTGAYAFF.

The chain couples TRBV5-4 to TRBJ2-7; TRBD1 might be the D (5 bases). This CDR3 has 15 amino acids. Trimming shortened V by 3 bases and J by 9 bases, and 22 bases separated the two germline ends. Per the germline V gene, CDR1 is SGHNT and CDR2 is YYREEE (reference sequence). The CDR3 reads CASSWAAGPYERQYF. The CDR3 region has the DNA TGTGCCAGCAGCTGGGCCGCAGGGCCCTACGAGCGGCAGTACTTC. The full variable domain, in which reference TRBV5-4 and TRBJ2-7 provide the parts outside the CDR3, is ETGVTQSPTHLIKTRGQQVTLRCSSQSGHNTVSWYQQALGQGPQFIFQYYREEENGRGNFPPRFSGLQFPNYSSELNVNALELDDSALYLCASSWAAGPYERQYFGPGTRLTVT.

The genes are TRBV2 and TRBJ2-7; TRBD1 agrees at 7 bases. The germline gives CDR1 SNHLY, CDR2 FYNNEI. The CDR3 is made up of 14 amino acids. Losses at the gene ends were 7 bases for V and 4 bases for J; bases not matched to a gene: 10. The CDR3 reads CASNPQGPGYEQYF. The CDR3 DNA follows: TGTGCCAGCAACCCACAGGGGCCTGGTTACGAGCAGTACTTC.

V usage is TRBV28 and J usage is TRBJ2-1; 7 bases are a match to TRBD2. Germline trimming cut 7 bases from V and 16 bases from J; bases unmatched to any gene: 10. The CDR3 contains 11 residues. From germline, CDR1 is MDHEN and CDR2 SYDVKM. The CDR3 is CASTVRLAGFF. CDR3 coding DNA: TGTGCCAGCACCGTCCGACTAGCTGGATTCTTC.

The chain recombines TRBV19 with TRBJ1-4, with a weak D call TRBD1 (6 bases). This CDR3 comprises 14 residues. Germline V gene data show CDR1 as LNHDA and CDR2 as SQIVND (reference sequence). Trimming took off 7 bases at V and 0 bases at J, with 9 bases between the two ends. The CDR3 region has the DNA TGTGCCAGTAAGACAGGAGCAACTAATGAAAAACTGTTTTTT. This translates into CASKTGATNEKLFF.

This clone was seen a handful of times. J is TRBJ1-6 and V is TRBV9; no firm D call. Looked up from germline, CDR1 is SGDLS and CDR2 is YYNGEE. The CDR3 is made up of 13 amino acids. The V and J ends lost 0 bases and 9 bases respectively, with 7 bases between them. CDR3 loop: CASSVETFSPLHF. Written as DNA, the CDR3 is TGTGCCAGCAGCGTAGAGACATTTTCACCCCTCCACTTT.

CDR3 DNA: TGTGCCAGCTCACCACCGGGGAGCTCCTACGAGCAGTACTTC. The encoded protein is CASSPPGSSYEQYF. The rearrangement links TRBV18 to TRBJ2-7, with D possibly matching TRBD2 (5 bases). The ends were cut back, 0 bases at V and 0 bases at J, with 6 bases in the middle. The CDR3 extends over 14 amino acids. The V gene's germline CDR1 is KGHSH and CDR2 LQKENI. Based on the CDR3 plus reference TRBV18 and TRBJ2-7, the full variable domain is NAGVMQNPRHLVRRRGQEARLRCSPMKGHSHVYWYRQLPEEGLKFMVYLQKENIIDESGMPKERFSAEFPKEGPSILRIQQVVRGDSAAYFCASSPPGSSYEQYFGPGTRLTVT.

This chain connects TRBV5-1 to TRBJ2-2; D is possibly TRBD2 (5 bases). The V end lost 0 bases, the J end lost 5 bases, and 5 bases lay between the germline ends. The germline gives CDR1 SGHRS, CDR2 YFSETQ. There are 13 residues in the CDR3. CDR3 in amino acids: CASSLGGTGELFF. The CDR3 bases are TGCGCCAGCAGCTTGGGAGGGACCGGGGAGCTGTTTTTT.